This T cell receptor beta chain derives from a study of identifying expanded T cells in peripheral blood. The method was immunoSEQ multiplex PCR; TCRdb's version includes in-frame clones alone and lacks a portion of them. Seen here are 110,000 or so clones, 88% observed once, and the top ten hold under 9%. This CDR3 is built from 14 residues. Germline V CDR1 and CDR2: MNHEY, SVGAGI. V was clipped by 2 bases and J by 5 bases, with 12 bases between them. The sequence came from a person aged 18 to 75 in good health. Sequencing input: blood. The chain combines TRBV6-5 with TRBJ1-1; tentative D call: TRBD1 (6 bases). The CDR3 DNA sequence: TGTGCCAGCAGTTACGATGGGGGCCATACTGAAGCTTTCTTT. It is translated as CASSYDGGHTEAFF.